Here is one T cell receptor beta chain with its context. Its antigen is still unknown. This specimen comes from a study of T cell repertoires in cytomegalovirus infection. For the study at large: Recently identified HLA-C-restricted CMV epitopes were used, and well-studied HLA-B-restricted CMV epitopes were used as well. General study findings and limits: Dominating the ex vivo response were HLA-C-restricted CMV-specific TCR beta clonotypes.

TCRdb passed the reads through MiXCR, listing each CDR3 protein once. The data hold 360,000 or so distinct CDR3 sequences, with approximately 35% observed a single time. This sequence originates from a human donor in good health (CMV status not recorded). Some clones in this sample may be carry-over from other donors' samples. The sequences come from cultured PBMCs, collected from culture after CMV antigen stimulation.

The CDR3 nucleotides are TGTGCCACCACGCGCACTGAAGCTTTCTTT. It is translated as CATTRTEAFF. The chain uses TRBV6-6 and TRBJ1-1; D gene ambiguous. Trimming removed 10 bases at V and 4 bases at J, with 7 bases between. Germline V gives CDR1 MNHNY, CDR2 SVGAGI (reference sequence). The CDR3 loop spans 10 amino acids.